This is a list of T cell receptor beta chains from one sample in a study of molecular identifiers for immune sequencing clone quantification. TCRdb fed the PCR reads into MiXCR, producing one record per CDR3 protein. This table holds about 320,000 distinct CDR3 sequences, about a fifth found once. Sequencing was performed on naive CD8+ T cells from blood, with Jurkat cell RNA spiked in. The receptor set was obtained from a human donor in good health. Some libraries in this study had Jurkat cell RNA spiked in. The CDR3 runs from the conserved cysteine through the conserved F or W. D genes are given only for firm matches. The size field is filled for only some rows; it gives once, few, many or a size class.

many | TRBJ2-1 | TRBV12-3/TRBV12-4 | . | CASSLGRSYNEQFF | TGTGCCAGCAGTTTAGGCCGATCCTACAATGAGCAGTTCTTC
. | TRBJ2-7 | TRBV6-5 | . | CASSAGLDYEQYF | TGTGCCAGCAGTGCGGGGCTAGACTACGAGCAGTACTTC
many | TRBJ1-5 | TRBV5-5 | . | CASSLGNRDNQPQHF | TGTGCCAGCAGCTTAGGGAACAGGGACAATCAGCCCCAGCATTTT
. | TRBJ2-4 | TRBV25-1 | TRBD1 | CASSPPDRLPLAKNIQYF | TGTGCCAGCAGTCCGCCGGACAGGCTCCCTTTAGCCAAAAACATTCAGTACTTC
few | TRBJ1-2 | TRBV6-2/TRBV6-3 | . | CASSYGLIYGYTF | TGTGCCAGCAGTTACGGTCTGATCTATGGCTACACCTTC
many | TRBJ2-3 | TRBV13 | TRBD2 | CASSFVRGGSDTQYF | TGTGCCAGCAGCTTCGTGCGGGGGGGATCAGATACGCAGTATTTT
many | TRBJ2-7 | TRBV13 | . | CASSLEALGLEQYF | TGTGCCAGCAGCTTAGAGGCCCTAGGTCTCGAGCAGTACTTC
. | TRBJ1-5 | TRBV12-3/TRBV12-4 | . | CAGSPGTFNQPQHF | TGTGCCGGCAGTCCCGGGACATTTAATCAGCCCCAGCATTTT
. | TRBJ2-5 | TRBV12-3/TRBV12-4 | . | CASSPSGQLQETQYF | TGTGCCAGCAGCCCCAGCGGGCAGCTCCAAGAGACCCAGTACTTC
. | TRBJ2-5 | TRBV3-1 | . | CASSQDTLRIETQETQYF | TGTGCCAGCAGCCAAGATACCTTAAGGATCGAGACACAAGAGACCCAGTACTTC
few | TRBJ2-7 | TRBV7-9 | . | CASSLLKGGHHYEQYF | TGTGCCAGCAGCTTATTGAAGGGGGGACACCACTACGAGCAGTACTTC
. | TRBJ2-7 | TRBV29-1 | . | CSVESGQGSYEQYF | TGCAGCGTTGAAAGCGGGCAGGGGTCCTACGAGCAGTACTTC
many | TRBJ2-5 | TRBV28 | . | CASSLFRGQEETQYF | TGTGCCAGCAGTTTATTCCGAGGCCAGGAAGAGACCCAGTACTTC
. | TRBJ2-3 | TRBV7-2 | TRBD2 | CASSSLAGDQDTQYF | TGTGCCAGCAGCTCACTAGCGGGGGACCAAGATACGCAGTATTTT
few | TRBJ1-5 | TRBV6-2/TRBV6-3 | TRBD1 | CASSFDREVPAYNQPQHF | TGTGCCAGCAGTTTCGACAGGGAGGTCCCAGCGTATAATCAGCCCCAGCATTTT
many | TRBJ1-1 | TRBV27 | . | CATSGGTEAFF | TGTGCCACCTCAGGAGGCACTGAAGCTTTCTTT
. | TRBJ2-3 | TRBV27 | TRBD1 | CASSLVAEERTGWTDTQYF | TGTGCCAGCAGTTTAGTTGCGGAGGAACGGACAGGGTGGACAGATACGCAGTATTTT
few | TRBJ2-3 | TRBV11-2 | . | CASKLDGSSTDTQYF | TGTGCCAGCAAACTGGACGGTTCTAGCACAGATACGCAGTATTTT
many | TRBJ2-5 | TRBV30 | . | CAWSGSGETQYF | TGTGCCTGGAGCGGGTCAGGGGAGACCCAGTACTTC
. | TRBJ1-1 | TRBV3-1 | . | CASSLGIVTGAFF | TGTGCCAGCAGCCTGGGGATTGTCACTGGAGCTTTCTTT
many | TRBJ2-2 | TRBV4-1 | . | CASSQGPDPNTGELFF | TGCGCCAGCAGCCAGGGGCCGGATCCGAACACCGGGGAGCTGTTTTTT
. | TRBJ2-2 | TRBV19 | . | CASKLATRANTGELVF | TGTGCCAGTAAGCTAGCCACCCGGGCGAACACCGGGGAGCTGGTTTTT
many | TRBJ2-1 | TRBV7-9 | . | CASSLVDWGNEQFF | TGTGCCAGCAGCTTAGTAGACTGGGGGAATGAGCAGTTCTTC
. | TRBJ2-7 | TRBV18 | . | CVSSPEGQFYEQYF | TGTGTCAGCTCACCCGAAGGACAGTTCTACGAGCAGTACTTC
many | TRBJ1-1 | TRBV13 | TRBD1 | CASSRDRERTEAFF | TGTGCCAGCAGCCGGGACAGGGAGAGGACTGAAGCTTTCTTT
. | TRBJ2-7 | TRBV6-2/TRBV6-3 | TRBD2 | CASSSTGGYERYF | TGTGCCAGCAGTTCAACGGGGGGTTACGAGCGGTACTTC
many | TRBJ2-3 | TRBV9 | . | CASSVDGNTDTQYF | TGTGCCAGCAGCGTAGACGGCAACACAGATACGCAGTATTTT
few | TRBJ1-2 | TRBV27 | . | CASRETGGAHSSGYTF | TGTGCCAGCAGAGAGACCGGAGGGGCCCACTCGTCTGGCTACACCTTC
many | TRBJ2-7 | TRBV27 | TRBD1 | CASSRGGTGTYEQYF | TGTGCCAGCAGTCGGGGAGGGACAGGGACCTACGAGCAGTACTTC
. | TRBJ2-2 | TRBV7-6 | . | CASSLAIRSREWGTRELFF | TGTGCCAGCAGCTTAGCGATCAGGTCTCGGGAGTGGGGCACCAGGGAGCTGTTTTTT
. | TRBJ2-2 | TRBV5-6 | . | CASSFTGSLAGGLFF | TGTGCCAGCAGCTTTACAGGGTCCCTCGCCGGGGGGCTGTTTTTT
many | TRBJ2-3 | TRBV9 | . | CASSVGTTPSDTQYF | TGTGCCAGCAGCGTAGGGACTACCCCCTCGGATACGCAGTATTTT
many | TRBJ1-1 | TRBV12-3/TRBV12-4 | TRBD1 | CASSTGGSNTEAFF | TGTGCCAGCAGCACAGGGGGCTCGAACACTGAAGCTTTCTTT
. | TRBJ1-1 | TRBV2 | . | CASRSQGSAEAFF | TGTGCCAGCAGATCCCAGGGGTCCGCTGAAGCTTTCTTT
many | TRBJ2-3 | TRBV29-1 | TRBD2 | CSVNGREGAQDTQYF | TGCAGCGTTAACGGCAGGGAGGGTGCACAAGATACGCAGTATTTT
many | TRBJ2-7 | TRBV4-3 | TRBD2 | CASSQDPGTSGEQYF | TGCGCCAGCAGCCAAGACCCCGGGACTAGTGGCGAGCAGTACTTC
few | TRBJ1-1 | TRBV4-1 | . | CASSQEHRNTEAFF | TGCGCCAGCAGCCAAGAACACAGGAACACTGAAGCTTTCTTT
. | TRBJ1-6 | TRBV2 | . | CASSGVGYNSPLHF | TGTGCCAGCAGTGGAGTGGGGTATAATTCACCCCTCCACTTT
many | TRBJ2-2 | TRBV29-1 | . | CSVLDGTGELFF | TGCAGCGTGCTCGACGGCACCGGGGAGCTGTTTTTT
many | TRBJ2-3 | TRBV2 | . | CASSDPGALTDTQYF | TGTGCCAGCAGTGACCCGGGGGCCCTCACAGATACGCAGTATTTT
once | TRBJ2-2 | TRBV5-6 | . | CASRFHGTGELFF | TGTGCCAGCAGATTTCACGGGACCGGGGAGCTGTTTTTT
. | TRBJ2-5 | TRBV6-1 | . | CASSEGAYPTETQYF | TGTGCCAGCAGTGAAGGCGCCTATCCCACAGAGACCCAGTACTTC
many | TRBJ2-3 | TRBV9 | . | CASSVDLAIGDTQYF | TGTGCCAGCAGCGTAGATCTAGCGATCGGAGATACGCAGTATTTT
many | TRBJ1-5 | TRBV27 | TRBD1 | CASSQGARQPQHF | TGTGCCAGCTCTCAGGGGGCCCGGCAGCCCCAGCATTTT
few | TRBJ2-1 | TRBV11-3 | . | CASSSAHNEQFF | TGTGCCAGCAGCTCAGCCCACAATGAGCAGTTCTTC
many | TRBJ1-4 | TRBV28 | . | CASHRATNEKLFF | TGTGCCAGCCACAGAGCAACTAATGAAAAACTGTTTTTT
. | TRBJ1-5 | TRBV7-9 | . | CASSLGLQPQHF | TGTGCCAGCAGCTTGGGGCTCCAGCCCCAGCATTTT
. | TRBJ2-5 | TRBV5-1 | TRBD1 | CASSRVERGPLETQYF | TGCGCCAGCAGCCGCGTCGAGAGGGGGCCTTTAGAGACCCAGTACTTC
many | TRBJ2-7 | TRBV29-1 | . | CSVAAGTAYEQYF | TGCAGCGTGGCGGCCGGGACTGCCTACGAGCAGTACTTC
many | TRBJ2-2 | TRBV7-9 | . | CASTDSSTGELFF | TGTGCCAGCACCGACAGCTCCACCGGGGAGCTGTTTTTT
many | TRBJ2-3 | TRBV4-1 | . | CASSPTHGLVDTQYF | TGCGCCAGCAGCCCGACTCACGGGCTCGTAGATACGCAGTATTTT
many | TRBJ2-1 | TRBV4-3 | TRBD2 | CASSQSALADNEQFF | TGCGCCAGCAGCCAGAGTGCACTAGCGGACAATGAGCAGTTCTTC
many | TRBJ1-5 | TRBV4-1 | . | CASSLASLSNQPQHF | TGCGCCAGCAGCCTAGCGTCCCTTAGCAATCAGCCCCAGCATTTT
. | TRBJ2-5 | TRBV27 | . | CASSLSVFYSQGLIQETQYF | TGTGCCAGCAGTTTATCGGTCTTTTACTCACAGGGTCTCATCCAAGAGACCCAGTACTTC
few | TRBJ1-5 | TRBV30 | . | CAWSGGPELNSNQPQHF | TGTGCCTGGAGTGGAGGCCCCGAGCTGAATAGCAATCAGCCCCAGCATTTT
many | TRBJ2-2 | TRBV5-4 | TRBD2 | CASSPGLGTGELFF | TGTGCCAGCAGTCCGGGACTAGGAACCGGGGAGCTGTTTTTT
few | TRBJ2-1 | TRBV15 | TRBD2 | CATSRDSSGAFMEQFF | TGTGCCACCAGCAGAGATAGTAGCGGGGCCTTCATGGAGCAGTTCTTC